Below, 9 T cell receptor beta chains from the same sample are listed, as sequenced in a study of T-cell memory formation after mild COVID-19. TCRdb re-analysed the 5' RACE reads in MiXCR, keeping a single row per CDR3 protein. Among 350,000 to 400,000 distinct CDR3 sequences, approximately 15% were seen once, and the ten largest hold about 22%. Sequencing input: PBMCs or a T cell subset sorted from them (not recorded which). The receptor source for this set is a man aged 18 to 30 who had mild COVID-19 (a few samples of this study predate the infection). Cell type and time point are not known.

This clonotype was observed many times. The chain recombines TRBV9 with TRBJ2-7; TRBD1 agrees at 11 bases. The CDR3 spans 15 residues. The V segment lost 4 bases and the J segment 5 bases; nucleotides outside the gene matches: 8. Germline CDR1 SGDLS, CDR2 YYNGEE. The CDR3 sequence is CASSPGQGGADEQYV. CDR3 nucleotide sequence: TGTGCCAGCAGCCCGGGACAGGGGGGGGCGGACGAGCAGTACGTC.

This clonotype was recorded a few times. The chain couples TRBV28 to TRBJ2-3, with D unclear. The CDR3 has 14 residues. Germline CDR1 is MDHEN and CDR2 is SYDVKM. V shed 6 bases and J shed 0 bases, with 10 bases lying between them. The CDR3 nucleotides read TGTGCCAGCAGCCCTGCCTGGAGCACAGATACGCAGTATTTT. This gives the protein CASSPAWSTDTQYF.

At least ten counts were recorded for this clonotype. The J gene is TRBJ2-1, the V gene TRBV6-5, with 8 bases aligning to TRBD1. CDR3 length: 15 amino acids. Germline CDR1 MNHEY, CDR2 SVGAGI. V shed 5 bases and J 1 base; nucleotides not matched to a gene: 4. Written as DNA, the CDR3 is TGTGCCAGCAGTACGGACAGGGCGTCCTACAATGAGCAGTTCTTC. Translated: CASSTDRASYNEQFF.

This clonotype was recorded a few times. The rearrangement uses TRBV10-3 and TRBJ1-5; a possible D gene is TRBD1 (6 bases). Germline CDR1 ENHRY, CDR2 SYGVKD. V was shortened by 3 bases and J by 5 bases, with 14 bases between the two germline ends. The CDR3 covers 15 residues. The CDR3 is CAISDLDSKYQPQHF. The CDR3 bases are TGTGCCATCAGTGACCTGGACAGCAAGTATCAGCCCCAGCATTTT.

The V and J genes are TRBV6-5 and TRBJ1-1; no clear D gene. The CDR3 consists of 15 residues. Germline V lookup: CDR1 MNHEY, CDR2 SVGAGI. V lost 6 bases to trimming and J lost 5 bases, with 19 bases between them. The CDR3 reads CASSVIEAGGTEAFF. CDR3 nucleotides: TGTGCCAGCAGCGTTATAGAGGCCGGAGGAACTGAAGCTTTCTTT.

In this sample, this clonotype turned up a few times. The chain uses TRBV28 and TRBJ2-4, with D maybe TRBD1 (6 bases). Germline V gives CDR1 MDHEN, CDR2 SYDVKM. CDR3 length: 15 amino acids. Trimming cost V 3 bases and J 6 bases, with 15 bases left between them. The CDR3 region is CASSFPGTPGNIQYF. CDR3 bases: TGTGCCAGCAGTTTTCCCGGGACACCGGGAAACATTCAGTACTTC. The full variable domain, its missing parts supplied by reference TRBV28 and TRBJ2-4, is DVKVTQSSRYLVKRTGEKVFLECVQDMDHENMFWYRQDPGLGLRLIYFSYDVKMKEKGDIPEGYSVSREKKERFSLILESASTNQTSMYLCASSFPGTPGNIQYFGAGTRLSVL.

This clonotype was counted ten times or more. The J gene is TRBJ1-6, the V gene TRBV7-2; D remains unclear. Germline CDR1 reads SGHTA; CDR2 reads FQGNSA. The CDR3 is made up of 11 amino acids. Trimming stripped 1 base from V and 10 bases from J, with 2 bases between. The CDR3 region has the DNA TGTGCCAGCAGCTTAGACTCACCCCTCCACTTT. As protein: CASSLDSPLHF.

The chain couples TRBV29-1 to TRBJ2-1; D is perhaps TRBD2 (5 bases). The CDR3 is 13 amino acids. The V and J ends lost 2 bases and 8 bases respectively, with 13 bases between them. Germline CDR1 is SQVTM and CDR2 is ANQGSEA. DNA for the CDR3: TGCAGCGTTGAACCGAGGGCTGGGGATGAGCAGTTCTTC. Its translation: CSVEPRAGDEQFF.

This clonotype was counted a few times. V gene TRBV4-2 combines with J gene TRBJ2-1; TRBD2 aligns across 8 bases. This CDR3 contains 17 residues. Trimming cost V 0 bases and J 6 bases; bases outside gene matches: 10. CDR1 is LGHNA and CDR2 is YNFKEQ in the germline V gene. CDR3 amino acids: CASSQDVPSGGLNEQFF. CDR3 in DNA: TGTGCCAGCAGCCAAGATGTCCCCAGCGGGGGTCTCAATGAGCAGTTCTTC.